This T cell receptor beta chain was obtained from a study of shared clonotypes between healthy human individuals. Deep-level assay runs were performed. The repertoire was sequenced with immunoSEQ multiplex PCR; TCRdb's copy has only in-frame clones and lacks some. The sample consists of a few hundred thousand clones, 50% to 80% of them appearing once. This clonotype was sampled from a man aged 25-45 years in good health. Sequencing used memory CD4+ T cells sorted from blood. Documented subset: CD45RA-negative fraction.

DNA of the CDR3: TGTGCCAGCAGCCCGGGAGCGGGAGGGACGGGTAGGGAGACCCAGTACTTC. It is translated as CASSPGAGGTGRETQYF. The chain combines TRBV5-4 with TRBJ2-5, with 10 bases fitting TRBD2. Germline CDR1 is SGHNT and CDR2 is YYREEE (reference sequence). Losses at the gene ends were 4 bases for V and 5 bases for J; bases not matched to a gene: 14. This CDR3 has 17 residues.